This T cell receptor (beta chain) stems from a study of T cells after yellow fever vaccination. TCRdb called the 5' RACE reads again in MiXCR, with one record for every CDR3 protein. The profile shows hundreds of thousands of distinct CDR3 sequences, roughly a sixth of them singletons. The clonotype comes from a man aged 18 to 30 who received the YFV17D yellow fever vaccine. The sequencing used PBMCs, collected roughly 5 days after the first yellow fever vaccination.

This chain's CDR3 is CASTPSYADTQYF. In DNA, the CDR3 is TGTGCCAGCACCCCTTCCTATGCGGATACGCAGTATTTT. This chain links TRBV12-3 or TRBV12-4 with TRBJ2-3; no definite D call. The CDR3 is 13 amino acids. With 7 bases removed from V and 6 bases from J, the gap between germline ends came to 14 bases.